This T cell receptor beta chain originates from a study of response to subunit inactivated influenza vaccine. Findings of the study overall: Authors suggested each seasonal flu vaccination may recruit only limited numbers of new T cells.

TCRdb fed the RT-PCR reads into MiXCR, producing one record per CDR3 protein. The table shows 700,000 to 900,000 distinct CDR3 sequences, with less than 25% occurring only once. Trimming shortened V by 6 bases and J by 0 bases, and 12 bases separated the two germline ends. The CDR3 has 14 residues. Germline lookup yields CDR1 MNHNS and CDR2 SASEGT. As for this clonotype: What it recognizes is unknown.

This TCR derives from a man in his fifties who received an inactivated influenza vaccine. Sequenced material: PBMCs from blood, taken 5 days after vaccination. This chain joins TRBV6-1 and TRBJ2-7, with D unclear. The DNA of the CDR3 is TGTGCCAGCAGGGAGACGGTAAGCTCCTACGAGCAGTACTTC. It codes for CASRETVSSYEQYF.